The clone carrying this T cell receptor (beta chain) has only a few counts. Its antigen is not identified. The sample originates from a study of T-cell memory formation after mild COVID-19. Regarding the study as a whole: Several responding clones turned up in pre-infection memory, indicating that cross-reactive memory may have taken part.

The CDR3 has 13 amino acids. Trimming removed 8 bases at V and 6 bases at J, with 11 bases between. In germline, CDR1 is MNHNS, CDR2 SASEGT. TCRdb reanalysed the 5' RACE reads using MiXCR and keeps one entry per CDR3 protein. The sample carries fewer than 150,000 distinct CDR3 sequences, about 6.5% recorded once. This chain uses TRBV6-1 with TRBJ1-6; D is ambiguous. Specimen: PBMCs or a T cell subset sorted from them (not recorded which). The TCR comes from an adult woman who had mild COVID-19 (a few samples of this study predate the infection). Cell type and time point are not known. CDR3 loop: CASYDSSNSPLHF. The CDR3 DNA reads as TGTGCCAGCTATGACTCGAGTAATTCACCCCTCCACTTT.